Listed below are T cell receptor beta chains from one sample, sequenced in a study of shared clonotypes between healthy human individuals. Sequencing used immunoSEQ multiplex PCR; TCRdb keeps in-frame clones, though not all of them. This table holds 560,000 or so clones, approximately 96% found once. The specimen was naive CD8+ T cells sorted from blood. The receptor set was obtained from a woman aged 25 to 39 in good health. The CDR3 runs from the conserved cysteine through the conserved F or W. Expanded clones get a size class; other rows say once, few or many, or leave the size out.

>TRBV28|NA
CASRSGQPYEQYF
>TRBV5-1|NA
CASSQRGQDILADTQYF
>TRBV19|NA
CASLNGQGDNYGYTF
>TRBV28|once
CATLTTGGPGELFF
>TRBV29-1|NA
CSVEDGGAFSEQYF
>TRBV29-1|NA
CSAQKDTEAFF
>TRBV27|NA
CASSLWETRLDEQFF
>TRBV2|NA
CASSPTGALTEAFF
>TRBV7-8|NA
CASSEGYEQYF
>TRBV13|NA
CASSPGISYEQYF
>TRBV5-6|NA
CASSLPEFTGIKTQYF
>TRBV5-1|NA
CASSSTGPTGELFF
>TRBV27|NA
CASSLRESGEQFF
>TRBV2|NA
CASSLASGSYNEQFF
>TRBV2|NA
CAVPLRGSSYNEQFF
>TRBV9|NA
CASSGAGAAEQFF
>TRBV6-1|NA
CASSEKPSRGNGYTF
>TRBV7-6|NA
CASSLAGRGNEQFF
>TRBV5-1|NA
CASSSEGDREGYTGELFF
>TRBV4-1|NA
CASSQGPALGDEQYF
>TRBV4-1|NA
CASSQDGSFREQYF